This T cell receptor beta chain originates from a study of blood T cells in healthy people across ages. Note on this clonotype: Its antigen is not identified.

Trimming removed 4 bases at V and 4 bases at J, with 10 bases between. Per the germline V gene, CDR1 is MGHRA and CDR2 is YSYEKL. The CDR3 covers 13 residues. Findings and limits, study-wide: When set beside aged donors, long-lived donors presented more naive CD4+ cells and higher diversity.

Donation came from healthy Caucasian individuals in Russia who were aged 6 to 90. The second PCR ran roughly 7 to 11 cycles with a sample-barcoded 5' primer and J-beta primers. Researchers report that a template-switch adaptor with 12 random nucleotides tagged each cDNA molecule. One entry per CDR3 protein results from TCRdb running MiXCR on the 5' RACE reads. This sample yields fewer than 1,000,000 distinct CDR3 sequences, of which 44% are seen a single time; under 20% belongs to the top ten. The sequence came from a man in his 60s in good health. Sequencing was done on a sample of blood. This chain connects TRBV4-1 to TRBJ1-1; D remains ambiguous. CDR3 sequence: CASSRTFGTEAFF. CDR3 DNA: TGCGCCAGCAGCCGAACCTTTGGCACTGAAGCTTTCTTT.